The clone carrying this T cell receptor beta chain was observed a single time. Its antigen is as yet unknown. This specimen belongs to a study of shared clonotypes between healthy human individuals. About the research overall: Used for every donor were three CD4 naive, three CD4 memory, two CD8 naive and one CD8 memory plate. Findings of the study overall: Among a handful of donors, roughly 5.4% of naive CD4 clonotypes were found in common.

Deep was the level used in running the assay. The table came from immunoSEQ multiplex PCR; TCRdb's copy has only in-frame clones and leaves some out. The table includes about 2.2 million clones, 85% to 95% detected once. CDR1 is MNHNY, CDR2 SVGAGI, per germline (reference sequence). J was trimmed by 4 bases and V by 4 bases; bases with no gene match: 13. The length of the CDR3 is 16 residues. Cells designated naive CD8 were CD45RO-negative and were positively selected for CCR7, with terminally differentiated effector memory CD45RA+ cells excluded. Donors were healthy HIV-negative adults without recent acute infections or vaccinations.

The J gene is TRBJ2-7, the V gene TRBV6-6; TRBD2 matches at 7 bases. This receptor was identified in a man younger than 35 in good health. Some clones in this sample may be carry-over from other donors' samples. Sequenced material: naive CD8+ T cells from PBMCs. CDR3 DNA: TGTGCCAGCAGTTTCTCGACCGGGACTATGGGTTACGAGCAGTACTTC. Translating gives CASSFSTGTMGYEQYF.